This T cell receptor (beta chain) appears in the sequencing data of a study of high-grade serous ovarian cancer treatment subgroups. General study findings and limits: Bulk tumor TCR sequencing gave no spatial information.

The assay was immunoSEQ multiplex PCR, and TCRdb's table has in-frame clones only and misses some. The data hold around 20,000 clones, with around 79% observed a single time. On this clone itself: The target antigen is unknown.

Germline V CDR1 and CDR2: MNHEY, SVGAGI. The V segment lost 5 bases and the J segment 6 bases; nucleotides outside the gene matches: 5. CDR3 length: 15 amino acids. Tumor tissue was taken before any definitive surgery or chemotherapy was given. The genes are TRBV6-5 and TRBJ2-1; 12 bases fit TRBD1. The sequence came from a human donor with high-grade serous ovarian cancer. Sequencing input: tumor tissue. The CDR3 reads CASSRGTGGLNEQFF. The CDR3 region has the DNA TGTGCCAGCAGTAGAGGGACAGGGGGCCTCAATGAGCAGTTCTTC.